The clone carrying this T cell receptor beta chain was counted between two and nine times. Its antigen is not identified. This sample stems from a study of cytomegalovirus exposure and HLA in healthy donors. Study-wide findings and caveats: Reports state that TCR beta sequences accurately predicted most subjects' HLA-A and HLA-B alleles.

The PCR contained 60 Vbeta and 13 Jbeta primers. Profiling relied on immunoSEQ multiplex PCR, and the TCRdb table lists in-frame clones only, not all of them. There are about 180,000 clones in the sample; 84% occur only once, and 1% to 1.5% lies in the top ten. The CDR3 is 16 residues long. Germline trimming cut 3 bases from V and 6 bases from J; bases unmatched to any gene: 11. Germline loops: CDR1 MNHNS, CDR2 SASEGT. The donors (healthy individuals) were bone marrow donors. The rearrangement joins TRBV6-1 to TRBJ2-7, with 10 bases that match TRBD2. The source is a girl under 10 years old in good health and CMV-seropositive. Material for sequencing was PBMCs. Here the CDR3 DNA reads TGTGCCAGCAGTGACCTAGCCGGGACTAGCGAGAGCGAGCAGTACTTC. It translates to CASSDLAGTSESEQYF.